This TCR beta chain was found in a study of blood T cells in healthy people across ages. Through a sample-barcoded 5' primer and a J-beta primer mix, a second PCR was run for roughly 6 to 11 cycles. TCRdb reprocessed the 5' RACE reads via MiXCR and lists one record per CDR3 protein. Of around 320,000 distinct CDR3 sequences listed, around 29% are singletons. The CDR3 spans 15 residues. The trim removed 11 bases at V and 5 bases at J, leaving 14 bases unmatched. The V gene's germline CDR1 is LNHNV and CDR2 YYDKDF (reference sequence). Sample: blood. The TCR was taken from a woman in her 70s in good health. This rearrangement joins TRBV15 to TRBJ1-4; 7 bases match TRBD1. CDR3 residues: CAETFRRGLNEKLFF. The CDR3 nucleotides are TGTGCCGAGACATTTCGCAGGGGGTTAAATGAAAAACTGTTTTTT.